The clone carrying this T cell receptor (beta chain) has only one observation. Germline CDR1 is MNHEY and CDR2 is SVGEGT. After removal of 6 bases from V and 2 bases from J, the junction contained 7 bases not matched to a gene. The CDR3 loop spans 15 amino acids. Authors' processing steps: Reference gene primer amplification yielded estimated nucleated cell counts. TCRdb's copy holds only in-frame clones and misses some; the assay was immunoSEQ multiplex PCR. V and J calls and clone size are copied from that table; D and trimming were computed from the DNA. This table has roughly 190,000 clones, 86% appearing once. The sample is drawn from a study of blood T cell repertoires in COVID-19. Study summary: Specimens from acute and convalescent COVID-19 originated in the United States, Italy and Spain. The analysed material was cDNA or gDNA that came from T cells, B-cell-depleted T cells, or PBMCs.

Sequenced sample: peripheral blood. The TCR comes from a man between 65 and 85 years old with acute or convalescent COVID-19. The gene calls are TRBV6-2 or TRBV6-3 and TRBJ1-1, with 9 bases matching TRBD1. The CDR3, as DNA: TGTGCCAGCAGCCCGAGGACAGGGGCAAACACTGAAGCTTTCTTT. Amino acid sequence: CASSPRTGANTEAFF.